This TCR beta chain was obtained from a study of CD8+ T cells in alopecia areata. Study-level information: Tofacitinib was given for 6 to 18 months, then stopped for 6 months.

The CDR3 is 12 amino acids. Trimming cost V 7 bases and J 3 bases; bases outside gene matches: 2. The germline V gene encodes CDR1 MNHEY and CDR2 SVGAGI. Extracted RNA was reverse transcribed into cDNA, the sequencing template. Libraries were prepared by immunoSEQ multiplex PCR; TCRdb keeps only in-frame clonotypes and omits some of them. The sample holds roughly 100,000 clones, around 86% seen once. The treatment: oral pan-JAK inhibitor, 5-10 mg twice daily. Researchers took lesional scalp punch biopsies and peripheral blood from people who were alopecia areata patients. The chain employs TRBV6-5 and TRBJ1-1; 7 bases are a match to TRBD1. The clonotype was recovered from a human donor with alopecia areata. Sequenced material: CD8+ T cells sorted from blood, taken at approximately week 31, from a patient treated with tofacitinib. The CDR3 DNA reads TGTGCCAGCACTGACAGGGACACTGAAGCTTTCTTT. Residues: CASTDRDTEAFF.